This T cell receptor (beta chain) was profiled in a study of pediatric ulcerative colitis (dated by TCRdb to 2018 to 2020). At the level of the whole study: Pancolitis was present in six to eight ulcerative colitis patients and left-sided colitis in two, and histology consistent with ulcerative colitis was found in all of these patients. From about ten newly diagnosed, treatment-naive pediatric ulcerative colitis patients and a handful of non-IBD control children, paired blood and rectal samples were collected. Using the Pediatric Ulcerative Colitis Activity Index, two patients were classed as having mild disease, four as having moderate disease and three as having acute severe colitis.

Before the diagnostic colonoscopy, none of the ulcerative colitis patients had been given any immunosuppressive medication. A blood sample was drawn at the time of the colonoscopy. The Wizard kit (Promega) was used to extract genomic DNA from blood and intestinal samples. General study outcomes and caveats: Autologous blood-rectal clonal overlap was significantly higher in ulcerative colitis patients than in controls, suggesting increased T cell trafficking to inflamed tissue. Because the repertoires came from total lymphocyte DNA, rare subsets such as regulatory T cells may have patterns that are not reflected. The healthy control group was small, with only a few individuals. Rectal repertoire features separated controls, mild-moderate and acute severe colitis patients; acute severe colitis showed reduced rectal diversity due to clonal expansions. For technical reasons, the blood samples of a couple of patients yielded substantially fewer templates, so those samples were excluded from the blood-rectal overlap analysis. A couple of rectal CDR3 clonotypes turned up in every ulcerative colitis patient but in none of the controls.

Rearranged CDR3 beta regions were amplified from genomic DNA with multiplex V and J primers using the immunoSEQ TRB Survey service. Survey-level sequencing depth of up to 500,000 reads per sample was used to keep depth equal across samples. The libraries were purified and pooled, then sequenced using Illumina technology. Under the source paper's analysis protocol: immunoSEQ online tools were used for productive clonality, sample overlap, pairwise scatters, CDR3 beta length, V/D/J gene usage and productiveness. Calculated diversity was defined as the number of unique rearrangements divided by total templates, multiplied by 100, and Shannon and Simpson indices were computed as well. Z-score normalized data were analyzed by principal component analysis with the R prcomp function and the ggbiplot package. Morisita's index was used to quantify the clonal overlap between blood and rectum within each subject. TCRdb took this table from immuneACCESS and kept in-frame rearrangements with V and J called. Such tables lack part of the clones; where checked against another copy, unresolved V genes explain under half of the gap, and the rest is unexplained. The V and J calls and the clone size are those of that table, but D and trimming were determined from the DNA. For this sample there are around 64,000 clones; around 85% appear just once. The ten largest clonotypes hold approximately 3.7% of the sample.

Trimming at the junction amounts to 6 bases on V and 0 bases on J, and the germline ends lie 8 bases apart. Its CDR3 holds 13 amino acids, cysteine through phenylalanine. Kept here is only the CDR3 DNA, which spans 39 bases and is read in frame from base 1. CDR1 and CDR2 are drawn from the germline V gene: MNHEY, SVGAGI. Concerning this clone itself: The clone's antigen remains unknown. Base qualities are not at hand, and no much larger clone is one base apart.

The chain is assembled from TRBV6-5 and TRBJ1-1; the D gene cannot be named for sure. The sequence was obtained from a boy between 10 and 17 years old with severe ulcerative colitis. Input material: blood. The CDR3 sequence is CASSPTLNTEAFF. Read as DNA, the sequence is TGTGCCAGCAGCCCGACACTGAACACTGAAGCTTTCTTT.